One sample yielded the 22 T cell receptor beta chains listed below, sequenced in a study of CD8 T cells in Susac syndrome. Reverse transcription of roughly 0.5 to 1 ug RNA was carried out with random hexamers. TCRdb analysed the immunoSEQ multiplex PCR reads with MiXCR anew, one entry per CDR3 protein. The data hold 78,000 or so distinct CDR3 sequences, with approximately 94% observed a single time. What was sequenced was CD8+ T cells from PBMCs. Every receptor here comes from a human donor with multiple sclerosis.

The chain joins TRBV29-1 to TRBJ1-3; 8 positions match TRBD1. V lost 5 bases and J lost 1; bases outside the gene matches: 7. The CDR3 covers 15 residues. Per germline, CDR1 SQVTM and CDR2 ANQGSEA. The CDR3 protein is CSVTFDRGSGNTIYF. CDR3 DNA sequence: TGCAGCGTTACCTTCGACAGGGGTTCTGGAAACACCATATATTTT.

This clonotype was recorded only once. The rearrangement joins TRBV4-3 to TRBJ1-2, with a weak D call TRBD1 (5 bases). V shed 3 bases and J shed 0 bases, with 5 bases lying between them. Germline-derived CDR1 and CDR2 are LGHNA and YSLEER. This CDR3 has 13 residues. DNA of the CDR3: TGCGCCAGCAGCCACAGGGCTAACTATGGCTACACCTTC. It codes for CASSHRANYGYTF.

This sequence joins TRBV11-2 and TRBJ2-3; D may be TRBD1 (6 bases). This CDR3 region has 15 residues. Germline V gene sequence: CDR1 SGHAT, CDR2 FQNNGV. The V gene lost 8 bases and the J gene lost 5 bases, with 20 bases spanning the gap. The DNA for the CDR3 is TGTGCCAGCGGTATGGGGGCTAACTTGGGAGATACGCAGTATTTT. This codes for CASGMGANLGDTQYF.

The chain employs TRBV13 and TRBJ2-6, with D uncertain. V was pared by 5 bases and J by 3 bases, with 14 bases between. Germline V gene sequence: CDR1 PRHDT, CDR2 FYEKMQ (reference sequence). The length of the CDR3 is 16 residues. The CDR3: CASSPPEQSGANVLTF. The CDR3 DNA follows: TGTGCCAGCAGCCCCCCTGAGCAGAGTGGGGCCAACGTCCTGACTTTC. The variable domain in full, with the rest retrieved from reference TRBV13 and TRBJ2-6, is AAGVIQSPRHLIKEKRETATLKCYPIPRHDTVYWYQQGPGQDPQFLISFYEKMQSDKGSIPDRFSAQQFSDYHSELNMSSLELGDSALYFCASSPPEQSGANVLTFGAGSRLTVL.

As DNA, the CDR3 is TGCGCCAGCAGTCAATTTACCGCGCAGCTAGCCGGTTGGTTCCTAATAGCCAAAAACATTCAGTACTTC. It encodes CASSQFTAQLAGWFLIAKNIQYF. V is TRBV23-1 and J is TRBJ2-4; tentative D call: TRBD2 (5 bases). TRBV23-1 is annotated as an ORF whose role is uncertain. This CDR3 has 23 residues. Deletions cut 1 base from V and 0 bases from J, with 31 bases between.

V gene TRBV28 combines with J gene TRBJ2-2; 11 bases agree with TRBD2. Germline trimming cut 6 bases from V and 13 bases from J; bases unmatched to any gene: 13. This CDR3 has 15 amino acids. Germline values: CDR1 MDHEN, CDR2 SYDVKM. The CDR3 DNA follows: TGTGCCAGCAGCCCTCGGACTAGCGGGTCTCGAGGGCTGTTTTTT. Translation gives CASSPRTSGSRGLFF.

The chain recombines TRBV29-1 with TRBJ1-2, with TRBD1 matching 8 bases. CDR1 is SQVTM, CDR2 ANQGSEA, per germline. V dropped 6 bases and J dropped 5; count of bases not matched to a gene: 5. The CDR3 is 12 amino acids. CDR3 in amino acids: CSVQGDQYGYTF. CDR3 DNA: TGCAGCGTACAGGGGGACCAATATGGCTACACCTTC.

The rearrangement links TRBV5-6 to TRBJ1-1; 7 nucleotides match TRBD1. The V and J ends lost 0 bases and 7 bases, in that order; junction bases with no gene match: 3. The CDR3 consists of 13 residues. Germline V gene data show CDR1 as SGHDT and CDR2 as YYEEEE. Here the CDR3 reads CASSLGQGIEAFF. The CDR3 nucleotides read TGTGCCAGCAGCTTGGGACAGGGAATTGAAGCTTTCTTT.

The J gene is TRBJ1-2, the V gene TRBV20-1; D may be TRBD1 (5 bases). CDR3 length: 13 residues. The germline V and J ends were trimmed by 1 base and 4 bases, with 10 bases remaining between them. Germline-derived CDR1 and CDR2 are DFQATT and SNEGSKA (reference sequence). The CDR3 here is CSARAQGGYGYTF. The CDR3 DNA follows: TGCAGTGCTAGAGCTCAGGGCGGCTATGGCTACACCTTC.

The J gene is TRBJ2-7, the V gene TRBV7-9; 8 nucleotides line up with TRBD2. The V gene end was trimmed by 7 bases and the J gene end by 6 bases; junction bases not matched to a gene: 14. Germline CDR1 and CDR2: SEHNR and FQNEAQ (reference sequence). The CDR3 extends over 15 amino acids. The chain's CDR3 is CASTYSGRLAGEQYF. DNA of the CDR3: TGTGCCAGCACCTACTCAGGCAGGCTAGCGGGCGAGCAGTACTTC.

J is TRBJ1-6 and V is TRBV30; D gene uncertain. Germline CDR1 GTSNPN, CDR2 SVGIG (reference sequence). V was trimmed by 4 bases and J by 7 bases, leaving 14 bases between them. This CDR3 spans 14 amino acids. This CDR3 reads CAWNLAGENSPLHF. CDR3 nucleotides: TGTGCCTGGAACCTGGCTGGGGAGAATTCACCCCTCCACTTT.

The J gene is TRBJ2-7, the V gene TRBV7-9; D tentatively fits TRBD1 or TRBD2 (5 bases each). The ends were cut back, 3 bases at V and 7 bases at J, with 7 bases in the middle. Germline CDR1 SEHNR, CDR2 FQNEAQ (reference sequence). CDR3 length: 11 residues. The CDR3 spells CASSLGPEQYF. The DNA of the CDR3 is TGTGCCAGCAGCTTGGGACCTGAGCAGTACTTC.

The J gene is TRBJ2-1, the V gene TRBV29-1, with TRBD2 matching 15 bases. This CDR3 has 15 amino acids. V trimming: 2 bases; J trimming: 7 bases; junction bases outside the gene matches: 3. Looked up from germline, CDR1 is SQVTM and CDR2 is ANQGSEA. CDR3 DNA: TGCAGCGTTGAAATTGGGACTAGCGGGAGGAATGAGCAGTTCTTC. Translation: CSVEIGTSGRNEQFF.

The rearrangement joins TRBV7-9 to TRBJ1-2; a possible D gene is TRBD1 (5 bases). Trimming removed 7 bases from V and 0 bases from J, with 15 bases in between. This CDR3 has 15 amino acids. Germline lookup yields CDR1 SEHNR and CDR2 FQNEAQ (reference sequence). CDR3 DNA: TGTGCCAGCACCCCGAGTGGGGCAGCTAACTATGGCTACACCTTC. Translation gives CASTPSGAANYGYTF.

The rearrangement joins TRBV7-6 to TRBJ1-4, with D perhaps TRBD1 (5 bases). V shed 5 bases and J shed 7 bases, with 17 bases lying between them. Per germline, CDR1 SGHVS and CDR2 FNYEAQ. This CDR3 region has 15 residues. The CDR3 DNA reads as TGTGCCAGCAGCAAGCCGGGGGGGGGAAGTGAAAAACTGTTTTTT. Protein: CASSKPGGGSEKLFF.

The chain has TRBV10-3 and TRBJ2-2; TRBD1 matches at 7 bases. Germline trimming cut 3 bases from V and 1 base from J; bases unmatched to any gene: 8. The CDR3 runs to 17 residues. Germline V CDR1 and CDR2: ENHRY, SYGVKD. CDR3 sequence reads: CAISDHTGVRNTGELFF. DNA of the CDR3: TGTGCCATCAGTGACCATACAGGGGTGAGGAACACCGGGGAGCTGTTTTTT.

The J gene is TRBJ2-6, the V gene TRBV7-2, with TRBD1 matching 7 bases. Germline-derived CDR1 and CDR2 are SGHTA and FQGNSA. The CDR3 is 16 amino acids. With 5 bases clipped from V and 1 base from J, the junction kept 5 bases outside the gene matches. DNA of the CDR3: TGTGCCAGCAGCGCCCTGACAGGGTCTGGGGCCAACGTCCTGACTTTC. This sequence encodes CASSALTGSGANVLTF.

In its sample, this clonotype was seen once. The chain combines TRBV29-1 with TRBJ2-7; D call uncertain. The ends were cut back, 1 base at V and 3 bases at J, with 16 bases in the middle. This CDR3 is built from 15 residues. CDR1 is SQVTM and CDR2 is ANQGSEA in the germline V gene. CDR3 sequence: CSVEVVKGIGYEQYF. As DNA, the CDR3 is TGCAGCGTTGAAGTCGTAAAAGGGATCGGCTACGAGCAGTACTTC.

J is TRBJ1-2 and V is TRBV3-1; TRBD1 aligns across 9 bases. The V segment lost 2 bases and the J segment 6 bases; nucleotides outside the gene matches: 7. In germline, CDR1 is LGHDT, CDR2 YNNKEL (reference sequence). This CDR3 is built from 15 residues. DNA for the CDR3: TGTGCCAGCAGCCAAAGCGGGACAGGGATCGATGGCTACACCTTC. Translation: CASSQSGTGIDGYTF.

The chain employs TRBV5-5 and TRBJ2-7, with D perhaps matching TRBD1 or TRBD2 (6 bases each). The CDR3 is 14 residues long. V gave up 6 bases and J gave up 2 bases, with 15 bases separating them. CDR1 is SGHKS and CDR2 is YYEKEE in the germline V gene (reference sequence). The CDR3 nucleotides read TGTGCCAGCACACGGGGGCAGGGAGCCTACGAGCAGTACTTC. It translates to CASTRGQGAYEQYF.

The chain is built from TRBV7-9 and TRBJ1-2; D is perhaps TRBD1 (5 bases). V was cut by 1 base and J by 6 bases, with 9 bases left in between. From germline, CDR1 is SEHNR and CDR2 FQNEAQ (reference sequence). The CDR3 totals 13 residues. In nucleotides, the CDR3 is TGTGCCAGCAGCTTAGACAGGAGCAATGGCTACACCTTC. Its protein product is CASSLDRSNGYTF.

The genes are TRBV12-5 and TRBJ1-5; D gene uncertain. The germline CDR1 and CDR2 sequences are LGHNT and FRNRAP. CDR3 length equals 14 residues. V lost 4 bases, J lost 1 base, and 8 bases lay in between. As DNA, the CDR3 is TGTGCTAGTGGTTCTCCCGAGAGCAATCAGCCCCAGCATTTT. This gives the protein CASGSPESNQPQHF.